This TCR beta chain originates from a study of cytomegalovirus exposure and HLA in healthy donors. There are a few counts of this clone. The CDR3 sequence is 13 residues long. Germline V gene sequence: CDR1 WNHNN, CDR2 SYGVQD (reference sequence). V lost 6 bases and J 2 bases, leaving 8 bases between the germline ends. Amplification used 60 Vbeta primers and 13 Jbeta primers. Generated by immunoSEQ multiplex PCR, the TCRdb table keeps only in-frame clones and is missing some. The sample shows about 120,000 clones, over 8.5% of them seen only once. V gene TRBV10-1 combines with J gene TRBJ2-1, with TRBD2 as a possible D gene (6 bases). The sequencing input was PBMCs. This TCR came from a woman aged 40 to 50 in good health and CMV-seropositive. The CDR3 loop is CASREGAYNEQFF. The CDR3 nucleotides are TGCGCCAGCAGGGAGGGAGCCTACAATGAGCAGTTCTTC.